The clone carrying this T cell receptor beta chain was seen only a few times. The antigen is unknown. The data were taken from a study of identical twins. From the 5' RACE reads, TCRdb called clonotypes with MiXCR, one entry per CDR3 protein. Counted here are 400,000 to 650,000 distinct CDR3 sequences, about 20% occurring once; the ten biggest clones make up approximately 0.95%. The CDR3 length is 14 residues. Looked up from germline, CDR1 is SQVTM and CDR2 is ANQGSEA. Study-wide findings and caveats: Memory repertoires lacked the insertion deficit that abundant cord blood beta clonotypes showed.

This same sample was also part of a study on T cells expressing NK-cell markers. That study adds: Obtained from sorted CD3+CD56+NKG2C+, CD3+CD56+NKG2C- and CD3+CD56-NKG2C+ T cells were the TCR beta repertoires.

The sample taken for sequencing was CD4+ T cells sorted from blood. The receptor comes from a woman younger than 30 in good health. The gene calls are TRBV29-1 and TRBJ2-3, with unresolved D. Here the CDR3 DNA reads TGCAGTGCAAGACCGCAGTTAAGCACAGATACGCAGTATTTT. Translating gives CSARPQLSTDTQYF.